Reported below is one T cell receptor beta chain. Sequencing was performed with immunoSEQ multiplex PCR; in TCRdb, only in-frame clones are kept and a portion is missing. Found here are approximately 110,000 clones, 80% to 85% of them singletons; the top ten hold around 3%. The data derive from a study of radiation and T cells in renal cell carcinoma. Overall study: Nephrectomy followed 15 Gy stereotactic body radiation by 4 weeks.

This CDR3 has 13 amino acids. Germline loops: CDR1 GTSNPN, CDR2 SVGIG (reference sequence). The V end lost 4 bases, the J end lost 3 bases, and 12 bases lay between the germline ends. Regarding time point: baseline pretreatment blood. Treatment reported: 15 Gy SBRT to primary tumor, nephrectomy 4 weeks later. Source: blood, taken from a patient whose treatment included radiotherapy and nephrectomy. The V and J genes are TRBV30 and TRBJ1-2; D is unresolved. The TCR originated in a woman aged 60-70 years with renal cell carcinoma. The CDR3 is CAWKPREDYGYTF. CDR3 sequence (DNA): TGTGCCTGGAAACCAAGGGAAGACTATGGCTACACCTTC.